This T cell receptor (beta chain) was sequenced during a study of blood T cells in healthy people across ages. Between the trimmed V and J ends, which lost 7 bases and 0 bases, there was a span of 13 bases. CDR3 length: 14 amino acids. Germline V CDR1 and CDR2: MDHEN, SYDVKM. Sample-barcoded 5' priming and a J-beta primer mix drove a second PCR of 7 to 11 cycles. TCRdb analysed the 5' RACE reads with MiXCR anew, one entry per CDR3 protein. The sample holds around 800,000 distinct CDR3 sequences, around a quarter seen once. This sample also belongs to another study, concerning T cells of mothers and their children.

Sequencing was performed on blood. The chain carries TRBV28 and TRBJ2-7; TRBD1 is a possible D gene (5 bases). The sequence was collected from a boy between 5 and 17 years old in good health. CDR3: CASMLDTSSYEQYF. The CDR3, as DNA: TGTGCCAGCATGTTGGACACCAGCTCCTACGAGCAGTACTTC.